This entry is about one T cell receptor beta chain. Its antigen is not known. Per germline, CDR1 SGHRS and CDR2 YFSETQ. Losses at the gene ends were 3 bases for V and 3 bases for J; bases not matched to a gene: 2. This CDR3 has 15 residues. The sample belongs to a study of cytomegalovirus exposure and HLA in healthy donors. Study results and caveats: In a later analysis, at a false discovery rate of 0.05, roughly 17,000 TCR beta sequences matched HLA alleles. Cytomegalovirus-associated TCR beta chains were listed, numbering 150 to 200. Analysis was performed later, and it showed HLA-associated TCR beta chains to be more clonally expanded than equally common others.

Both 60 Vbeta primers and 13 Jbeta primers went into the PCR. In the original analysis: The authors later counted 75 million to 90 million unique TCR beta chains, 8.5 million to 13 million of them shared. Some clones are missing from TCRdb's copy, which holds only in-frame ones; the method was immunoSEQ multiplex PCR. The DNA gave D and trimming, while V, J and clone size come from that table. The profile shows about 200,000 clones, 83% of them singletons. The specimen was PBMCs. This chain joins TRBV5-1 and TRBJ2-1; 11 bases fit TRBD2. The clonotype was recovered from a girl aged 5-17 years in good health and CMV-seronegative. The CDR3, as DNA: TGCGCCAGCAGCTCAGGACTAGCGGGCTACAATGAGCAGTTCTTC. It yields the protein CASSSGLAGYNEQFF.